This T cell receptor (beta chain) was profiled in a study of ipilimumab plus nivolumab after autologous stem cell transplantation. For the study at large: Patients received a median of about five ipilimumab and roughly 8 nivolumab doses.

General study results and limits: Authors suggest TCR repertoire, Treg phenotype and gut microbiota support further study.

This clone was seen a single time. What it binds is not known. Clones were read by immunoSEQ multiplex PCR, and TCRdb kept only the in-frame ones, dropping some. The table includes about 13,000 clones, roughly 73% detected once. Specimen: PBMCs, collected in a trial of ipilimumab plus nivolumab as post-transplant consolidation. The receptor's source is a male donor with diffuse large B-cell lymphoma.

This CDR3 is CASSLDPTRTYNQPQHF. The CDR3 coding sequence is TGTGCCAGCAGCTTGGACCCGACCAGGACTTACAATCAGCCCCAGCATTTT. V usage is TRBV5-5 and J usage is TRBJ1-5; D call uncertain. The CDR3 contains 17 residues. V was pared by 0 bases and J by 3 bases, with 16 bases between. Germline CDR1 SGHKS, CDR2 YYEKEE (reference sequence).